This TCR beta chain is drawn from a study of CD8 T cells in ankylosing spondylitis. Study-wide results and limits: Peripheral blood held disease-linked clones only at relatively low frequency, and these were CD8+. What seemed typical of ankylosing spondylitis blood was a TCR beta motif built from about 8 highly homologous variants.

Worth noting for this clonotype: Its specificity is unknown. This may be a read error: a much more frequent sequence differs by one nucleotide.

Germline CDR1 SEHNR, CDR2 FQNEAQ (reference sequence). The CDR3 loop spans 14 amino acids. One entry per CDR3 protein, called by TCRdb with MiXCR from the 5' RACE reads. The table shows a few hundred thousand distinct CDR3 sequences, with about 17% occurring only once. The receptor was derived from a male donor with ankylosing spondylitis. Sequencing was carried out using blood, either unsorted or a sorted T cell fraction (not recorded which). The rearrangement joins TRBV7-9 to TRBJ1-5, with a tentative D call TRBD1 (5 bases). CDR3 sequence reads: CDSSPTGANQPQHF. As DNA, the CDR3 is TGTGACAGCAGTCCTACAGGAGCCAATCAGCCCCAGCATTTT.